The rows below give T cell receptor beta chains drawn from one sample of a study of blood T cell repertoires in COVID-19. Assay: immunoSEQ multiplex PCR; the TCRdb copy retains only in-frame clones and omits some. This table holds under 75,000 clones, about 81% found once. The sequenced sample was peripheral blood. Source of these receptors: an elderly man with acute or convalescent COVID-19. Each CDR3 is given with its conserved first and last residue. Some rows mark clone size as missing; the rest say once, few, many or name a class of expanded clone.

cdr3_aa: CASTSSQREDTQYF; clone_size: .; v_call: TRBV7-8; j_call: TRBJ2-3
cdr3_aa: CASSYGQDYGYTF; clone_size: .; v_call: TRBV6-2/TRBV6-3; j_call: TRBJ1-2
cdr3_aa: CASSLAGGDTEAFF; clone_size: .; v_call: TRBV11-2; j_call: TRBJ1-1
cdr3_aa: CASSPAGNTEAFF; clone_size: .; v_call: TRBV18; j_call: TRBJ1-1
cdr3_aa: CASSRDRVKEKLFF; clone_size: .; v_call: TRBV5-1; j_call: TRBJ1-4
cdr3_aa: CASRPAFRAYNSPLHF; clone_size: .; v_call: TRBV11-2; j_call: TRBJ1-6
cdr3_aa: CASRKDRGRGYGYTF; clone_size: .; v_call: TRBV2; j_call: TRBJ1-2
cdr3_aa: CAIGRGTVYEQYF; clone_size: .; v_call: TRBV7-8; j_call: TRBJ2-7
cdr3_aa: CASSQGGLAGGTQYF; clone_size: .; v_call: TRBV3-1/TRBV3-2; j_call: TRBJ2-3
cdr3_aa: CASRGQYTDTQYF; clone_size: .; v_call: TRBV6-5; j_call: TRBJ2-3
cdr3_aa: CASSQDMASTGELFF; clone_size: .; v_call: TRBV4-3; j_call: TRBJ2-2
cdr3_aa: CASSSGILNNSPLHF; clone_size: few; v_call: TRBV5-1; j_call: TRBJ1-6
cdr3_aa: CASSSTFGQGANSPLHF; clone_size: .; v_call: TRBV5-1; j_call: TRBJ1-6
cdr3_aa: CASQRVGSGNTIYF; clone_size: .; v_call: TRBV11-1; j_call: TRBJ1-3
cdr3_aa: CSASDPVREDRNNEQFF; clone_size: .; v_call: TRBV20-1; j_call: TRBJ2-1
cdr3_aa: CASSQYRDANTGELFF; clone_size: once; v_call: TRBV7-6; j_call: TRBJ2-2